This TCR beta chain appears in the sequencing data of a study of T cell repertoires in cytomegalovirus infection. Overall study context: In public TCR beta signatures, there were indications of both CMV infection and matching HLA type. Study-level findings and limits: Adding up the frequency of public TCR beta families identified people who carried CMV plus the relevant HLA. In two of eight donors, the top clonotype was HLA-C-restricted CMV-specific.

This clonotype was observed a few times. Its antigen is as yet unknown. Trimming stripped 2 bases from V and 1 base from J, with 18 bases between. This CDR3 spans 17 amino acids. The germline V gene encodes CDR1 SGHNT and CDR2 YYREEE (reference sequence). TCRdb itself ran the reads through MiXCR, one entry per CDR3 protein. Among hundreds of thousands of distinct CDR3 sequences, roughly 17% were seen once, and the ten largest hold around 12%. V is TRBV5-4 and J is TRBJ1-1, with a weak D call TRBD1 (6 bases). Material: PBMCs. The TCR originated in a human donor in good health (CMV status not recorded). Some clones in this sample may be carry-over from other donors' samples. The CDR3 bases are TGTGCCAGCAGCTTTTGGGGGATACAGGGTCGGAACACTGAAGCTTTCTTT. Translating gives CASSFWGIQGRNTEAFF.